The 12 T cell receptor beta chains given below trace back to one sample, sequenced in a study of CD8 T cells in ankylosing spondylitis. Via MiXCR, TCRdb re-called the 5' RACE reads, giving one row per CDR3 protein. The repertoire holds about 250,000 distinct CDR3 sequences, with 32% as singletons. Sequencing input: blood, either unsorted or a sorted T cell fraction (not recorded which). The receptors stem from a male donor with ankylosing spondylitis or in good health (not recorded which).

The chain recombines TRBV12-3 or TRBV12-4 with TRBJ1-5, with a tentative D call TRBD1 (6 bases). Trimming cost V 4 bases and J 3 bases, with 10 bases left between them. The CDR3 has 14 amino acids. CDR3 protein: CASSSGQNNQPQHF. CDR3 in DNA: TGTGCCAGCAGTTCCGGACAGAACAATCAGCCCCAGCATTTT.

The rearrangement links TRBV7-7 to TRBJ2-1, with D perhaps matching TRBD1 or TRBD2 (6 bases each). There are 13 residues in the CDR3. V was shortened by 4 bases and J by 7 bases, with 11 bases between the two germline ends. Germline V gene lookup returns CDR1 SSHAT and CDR2 FNYEAQ (reference sequence). Written as DNA, the CDR3 is TGTGCCAGCAGCTGGGGGGCGCAGAATGAGCAGTTCTTC. This gives the protein CASSWGAQNEQFF.

This chain uses TRBV7-2 with TRBJ2-1, with TRBD2 matching over 11 bases. Looked up from germline, CDR1 is SGHTA and CDR2 is FQGNSA. Trimming at V came to 4 bases and at J to 7 bases, leaving 6 bases not matched to a gene. This CDR3 has 15 residues. The CDR3 DNA reads as TGTGCCAGCAGCTCCCGTAGCGGGGGGGCAAATGAGCAGTTCTTC. Its protein is CASSSRSGGANEQFF.

V usage is TRBV11-2 and J usage is TRBJ2-1; 11 positions match TRBD2. CDR1 is SGHAT and CDR2 is FQNNGV in the germline V gene. After removal of 6 bases from V and 8 bases from J, the junction contained 9 bases not matched to a gene. CDR3 length: 15 amino acids. The CDR3, as DNA: TGTGCCAGCAGTCGCACTAGCGGGGGTCTGGATGAGCAGTTCTTC. Translated, it gives CASSRTSGGLDEQFF.

The rearrangement links TRBV30 to TRBJ2-1; D possibly uses TRBD1 or TRBD2 (6 bases each). The V gene's germline CDR1 is GTSNPN and CDR2 SVGIG (reference sequence). CDR3 length: 14 amino acids. V was pared by 0 bases and J by 6 bases, with 12 bases between. The CDR3 loop reads CAWSVRGGPNEQFF. Written as DNA, the CDR3 is TGTGCCTGGAGTGTACGTGGGGGGCCCAATGAGCAGTTCTTC. The whole variable domain, remainder taken from reference TRBV30 and TRBJ2-1, is SQTIHQWPATLVQPVGSPLSLECTVEGTSNPNLYWYRQAAGRGLQLLFYSVGIGQISSEVPQNLSASRPQDRQFILSSKKLLLSDSGFYLCAWSVRGGPNEQFFGPGTRLTVL.

This clonotype was recorded a few times. In nucleotides, the CDR3 is TGTGCCAGCAGTCCACGACGGGCAGGGGGCGATGGCTACACCTTC. Translated, it gives CASSPRRAGGDGYTF. V and J are TRBV12-3 or TRBV12-4 and TRBJ1-2, with 8 bases aligning to TRBD1. The CDR3 has 15 amino acids. V lost 5 bases and J lost 6; bases outside the gene matches: 11.

V gene TRBV5-1 combines with J gene TRBJ2-3; D is unclear. The germline CDR1 and CDR2 sequences are SGHRS and YFSETQ. V shed 4 bases and J shed 5 bases, with 11 bases lying between them. The CDR3 totals 13 residues. In DNA form, the CDR3 reads TGCGCCAGCAGCCCGCTCGTCGGAGATACGCAGTATTTT. Protein sequence: CASSPLVGDTQYF.

V and J are TRBV7-2 and TRBJ2-1; the D gene is possibly TRBD1 (5 bases). The CDR3 loop spans 16 amino acids. CDR1 and CDR2 (germline): SGHTA, FQGNSA. V lost 1 base and J 2 bases, leaving 12 bases between the germline ends. CDR3 DNA sequence: TGTGCCAGCAGCTTAGATCAGGGCCGTCCCTACAATGAGCAGTTCTTC. It encodes CASSLDQGRPYNEQFF.

The chain links TRBV28 to TRBJ2-1; TRBD1 matches at 8 bases. The length of the CDR3 is 15 residues. J gave up 6 bases and V 6 bases, and 10 bases lay outside the gene matches. Germline assignment: CDR1 MDHEN and CDR2 SYDVKM. CDR3 nucleotide sequence: TGTGCCAGCAGGAACCAGGGGGCCGGCCTCAATGAGCAGTTCTTC. It is translated as CASRNQGAGLNEQFF.

This clonotype was counted between two and nine times. V gene TRBV20-1 combines with J gene TRBJ2-7; possible D gene TRBD1, 6 bases. V lost 6 bases to trimming and J lost 5 bases, with 20 bases between them. CDR1 DFQATT and CDR2 SNEGSKA come from the germline V gene (reference sequence). This CDR3 has 14 amino acids. This CDR3 reads CSAPNRDPGNEQYF. CDR3 DNA: TGCAGTGCCCCGAACAGGGACCCAGGGAACGAGCAGTACTTC.

The chain joins TRBV29-1 to TRBJ2-2; possible D gene TRBD2, 6 bases. This CDR3 is built from 15 residues. V lost 3 bases to trimming and J lost 2 bases, with 13 bases between them. CDR1 and CDR2 from the germline V gene are SQVTM and ANQGSEA. The DNA of the CDR3 is TGCAGCGTTGAGGGAGGTGGGGGTAACACCGGGGAGCTGTTTTTT. This encodes CSVEGGGGNTGELFF.

In this sample, this clonotype turned up a few times. This chain connects TRBV9 to TRBJ2-5; 10 positions match TRBD2. V gave up 3 bases and J gave up 3 bases; unmatched junction bases: 2. The CDR3 is 14 residues long. Germline CDR1 SGDLS, CDR2 YYNGEE. CDR3 sequence (DNA): TGTGCCAGCAGCGCGCTAGCGGGGGAAGAGACCCAGTACTTC. Its translation: CASSALAGEETQYF. The whole variable domain, remainder taken from reference TRBV9 and TRBJ2-5, is DSGVTQTPKHLITATGQRVTLRCSPRSGDLSVYWYQQSLDQGLQFLIQYYNGEERAKGNILERFSAQQFPDLHSELNLSSLELGDSALYFCASSALAGEETQYFGPGTRLLVL.